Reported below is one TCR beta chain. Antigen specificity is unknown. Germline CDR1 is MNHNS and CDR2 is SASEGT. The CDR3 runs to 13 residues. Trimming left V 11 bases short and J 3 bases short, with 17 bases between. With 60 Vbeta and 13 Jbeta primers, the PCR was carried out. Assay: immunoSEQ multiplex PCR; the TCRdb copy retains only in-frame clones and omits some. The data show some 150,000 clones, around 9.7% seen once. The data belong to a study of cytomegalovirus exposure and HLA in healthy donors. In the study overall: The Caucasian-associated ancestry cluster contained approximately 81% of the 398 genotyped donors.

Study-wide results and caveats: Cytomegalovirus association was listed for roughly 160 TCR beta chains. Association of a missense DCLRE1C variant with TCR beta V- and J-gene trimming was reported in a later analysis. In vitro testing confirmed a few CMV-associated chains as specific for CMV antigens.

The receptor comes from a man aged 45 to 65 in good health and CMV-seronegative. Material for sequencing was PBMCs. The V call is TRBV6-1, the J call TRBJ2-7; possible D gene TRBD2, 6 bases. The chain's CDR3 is CALQRAPNYEQYF. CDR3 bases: TGTGCCCTGCAGCGGGCACCGAACTACGAGCAGTACTTC.